The 10 T cell receptor beta chains below were found in one sample sequenced in a study of PD-1 blockade in mismatch repair-deficient tumors. Generated by immunoSEQ multiplex PCR, the TCRdb table keeps only in-frame clones and is missing some. The sample holds roughly 53,000 clones, approximately 78% seen once. Sample: peripheral blood, taken 4 weeks after starting pembrolizumab. These receptors were collected from an adult with mismatch repair-deficient cancer.

The chain links TRBV5-1 to TRBJ2-2; possible D gene TRBD2, 6 bases. Germline values: CDR1 SGHRS, CDR2 YFSETQ. This CDR3 contains 16 residues. Trimming cost V 7 bases and J 0 bases, with 16 bases left between them. In DNA form, the CDR3 reads TGCGCCAGCTCTGACGGGAGCAGCTCGAACACCGGGGAGCTGTTTTTT. Amino acid sequence: CASSDGSSSNTGELFF.

This clone occurred once. This chain connects TRBV27 to TRBJ2-3, with a possible D match to TRBD1 (6 bases). Germline V gene data show CDR1 as MNHEY and CDR2 as SMNVEV (reference sequence). The CDR3 length is 16 residues. V was pared by 4 bases and J by 0 bases, with 14 bases between. In nucleotides, the CDR3 is TGTGCCAGCAGTTCTACCGGGACAAGGAGCACAGATACGCAGTATTTT. It is translated as CASSSTGTRSTDTQYF.

This clone is medium-sized (0.01 to 0.1%). The rearrangement uses TRBV21-1 and TRBJ2-7; TRBD2 reflects the table's D call only, with no check against the DNA. TRBV21-1 is described as a pseudogene. The CDR3 consists of 13 residues. The CDR3 coding sequence is TGTGCCAGCAGTAGGCGGTGGCTCTACGAGCAGTACTTC. This codes for CASSRRWLYEQYF.

This chain joins TRBV27 and TRBJ2-7; TRBD2 aligns across 11 bases. Per the germline V gene, CDR1 is MNHEY and CDR2 is SMNVEV (reference sequence). The trim removed 4 bases at V and 4 bases at J, leaving 9 bases unmatched. The CDR3 extends over 16 amino acids. The CDR3 DNA reads as TGTGCCAGCAGTTCCTCACTAGCGGGAGTTCCGTACGAGCAGTACTTC. Amino acid sequence: CASSSSLAGVPYEQYF.

This rearrangement joins TRBV6-5 to TRBJ1-4; D is perhaps TRBD1 (5 bases). Germline CDR1 and CDR2: MNHEY and SVGAGI. Trimming shortened V by 0 bases and J by 8 bases, and 13 bases separated the two germline ends. The CDR3 totals 15 residues. The CDR3, as DNA: TGTGCCAGCAGTTACTCGAAGAGGGGCAGGGAAAAACTGTTTTTT. It is translated as CASSYSKRGREKLFF.

The chain carries TRBV27 and TRBJ1-1; the match to TRBD1 covers 8 bases. The CDR3 contains 19 residues. J was trimmed by 3 bases and V by 1 base; bases with no gene match: 16. Germline V lookup: CDR1 MNHEY, CDR2 SMNVEV (reference sequence). The CDR3 nucleotides read TGTGCCAGCAGTTTATACCCCCCGTTTTGGACAGGGACGGACACTGAAGCTTTCTTT. It specifies CASSLYPPFWTGTDTEAFF.

The gene calls are TRBV6-5 and TRBJ1-2; 7 bases line up with TRBD1. The CDR3 runs 13 residues. CDR1 and CDR2 (germline): MNHEY, SVGAGI. The J segment lost 5 bases and the V segment lost 5 bases, leaving 5 bases of the junction unmatched. This chain's CDR3 is CASSPQGDYGYTF. In DNA form, the CDR3 reads TGTGCCAGCAGTCCTCAGGGGGATTATGGCTACACCTTC.

The chain couples TRBV4-1 to TRBJ2-7; tentative D call: TRBD1 (6 bases). V lost 4 bases, J lost 0 bases, and 16 bases lay in between. In germline, CDR1 is MGHRA, CDR2 YSYEKL. This CDR3 has 16 amino acids. Here the CDR3 reads CASSLQGLGYSYEQYF. As DNA, the CDR3 is TGCGCCAGCAGCCTTCAGGGGTTGGGGTACTCCTACGAGCAGTACTTC.

The chain has TRBV4-2 and TRBJ2-7, with 7 bases that match TRBD1. The CDR3 extends over 14 amino acids. J lost 0 bases, V lost 5 bases, and 4 bases had no gene match. Germline-derived CDR1 and CDR2 are LGHNA and YNFKEQ. The CDR3 region is CASSWGTVSYEQYF. The CDR3 DNA reads TGTGCCAGCAGCTGGGGGACAGTCTCCTACGAGCAGTACTTC.

This chain uses TRBV7-6 with TRBJ1-1, with D possibly being TRBD1 (6 bases). Per germline, CDR1 SGHVS and CDR2 FNYEAQ. This CDR3 region has 13 residues. Trimming cost V 5 bases and J 3 bases, with 10 bases left between them. This CDR3 reads CASSRGGDTEAFF. The CDR3 DNA reads TGTGCCAGCAGCCGAGGGGGGGACACTGAAGCTTTCTTT.